This TCR beta chain was captured by sequencing in a study of neurological immune-mediated disorders. TCRdb analysed the 5' RACE reads with MiXCR anew, one entry per CDR3 protein. The sample includes about 120,000 distinct CDR3 sequences, 3% to 3.5% seen only once; the top ten take roughly 1.3%. This clonotype appeared many times. The CDR3 loop spans 16 amino acids. V gave up 0 bases and J gave up 4 bases; unmatched junction bases: 5. The germline V gene encodes CDR1 SGDLS and CDR2 YYNGEE. The sample comprised PBMCs. The receptor's source is a woman aged 30 to 39 with multiple sclerosis. V and J are TRBV9 and TRBJ2-1; TRBD2 aligns across 9 bases. As DNA, the CDR3 is TGTGCCAGCAGCGTAGAGGGACTAGCACCTTACAATGAGCAGTTCTTC. It encodes CASSVEGLAPYNEQFF.